Below, 17 T cell receptor beta chains from the same sample are listed, as sequenced in a study of cytomegalovirus exposure and HLA in healthy donors. PCR was performed using 60 Vbeta and 13 Jbeta primers. Sequencing used immunoSEQ multiplex PCR; TCRdb keeps in-frame clones, though not all of them. The sample has roughly 180,000 clones; approximately 81% are singletons. The sample consisted of PBMCs. Receptor source: a man aged 25-45 years in good health and CMV-seronegative.

This clone was observed once. Other nucleotide sequences in the sample specify the same CDR3. This CDR3 is CASGEAGKGTDTQYF. In DNA, the CDR3 is TGTGCCAGCGGCGAGGCAGGGAAGGGCACAGATACGCAGTATTTT. The chain recombines TRBV5-4 with TRBJ2-3, with D possibly being TRBD1 (5 bases). Trimming left V 7 bases short and J 1 base short, with 16 bases between. This CDR3 comprises 15 residues. Per the germline V gene, CDR1 is SGHNT and CDR2 is YYREEE (reference sequence).

The CDR3 DNA reads as TGTGCCAGCAGCTTGGAGCCGACAGGGGCTAATGAAAAACTGTTTTTT. Encoded protein: CASSLEPTGANEKLFF. The rearrangement joins TRBV5-8 to TRBJ1-4; 8 bases align to TRBD1. With V trimmed by 0 bases and J by 3 bases, 4 bases remained unmatched. The CDR3 has 16 amino acids. Germline assignment: CDR1 SGHTS and CDR2 YDEGEE.

This clone occurred once. The chain carries TRBV27 and TRBJ1-5, with a possible D match to TRBD1 (5 bases). Trimming took off 7 bases at V and 3 bases at J, with 10 bases between the two ends. Germline CDR1 and CDR2: MNHEY and SMNVEV (reference sequence). The CDR3 is made up of 13 amino acids. CDR3 amino acids: CASKTGSNQPQHF. Written as DNA, the CDR3 is TGTGCCAGCAAAACAGGATCCAATCAGCCCCAGCATTTT.

The V call is TRBV7-6, the J call TRBJ1-1; no clear D gene. V lost 6 bases to trimming and J lost 1 base, with 12 bases between them. The germline V gene encodes CDR1 SGHVS and CDR2 FNYEAQ. The length of the CDR3 is 14 residues. CDR3 sequence: CASSRREANTEAFF. In nucleotides, the CDR3 is TGTGCCAGCAGTCGGAGGGAGGCGAACACTGAAGCTTTCTTT.

The chain links TRBV6-6 to TRBJ1-2, with 7 bases aligning to TRBD1. The CDR3 has 13 residues. V lost 2 bases to trimming and J lost 4 bases; unmatched junction nucleotides: 1. CDR1 and CDR2 from the germline V gene are MNHNY and SVGAGI (reference sequence). CDR3 nucleotide sequence: TGTGCCAGCAGTTACACAGGGGTCTATGGCTACACCTTC. Its translation: CASSYTGVYGYTF.

The chain has TRBV7-3 and TRBJ2-7; 7 bases line up with TRBD2. Trimming took 0 bases from V and 7 from J; bases not matched to a gene: 12. In germline, CDR1 is SGHTA, CDR2 FQGTGA. The CDR3 consists of 16 residues. This CDR3 is CASSLTAGGGDGEQYF. CDR3 nucleotide sequence: TGTGCCAGCAGCTTAACCGCCGGTGGGGGGGATGGGGAGCAGTACTTC.

The genes are TRBV29-1 and TRBJ2-1; no clear D gene. Germline V gene lookup returns CDR1 SQVTM and CDR2 ANQGSEA. The CDR3 covers 10 residues. Trimming pared 6 bases from V and 7 bases from J, leaving 7 bases between. The CDR3 coding sequence is TGCAGCGTGGCGGAGAATGAGCAGTTCTTC. The encoded protein is CSVAENEQFF.

The chain uses TRBV5-1 and TRBJ1-4; 7 bases match TRBD1. The CDR3 extends over 15 amino acids. Germline trimming cut 4 bases from V and 7 bases from J; bases unmatched to any gene: 10. Germline lookup yields CDR1 SGHRS and CDR2 YFSETQ. The chain's CDR3 is CASSKQGESAEKLFF. CDR3 nucleotide sequence: TGCGCCAGCAGCAAGCAGGGGGAATCGGCTGAAAAACTGTTTTTT.

The chain links TRBV11-2 to TRBJ2-7, with 13 bases matching TRBD2. The CDR3 spans 16 residues. V shed 6 bases and J 2 bases; nucleotides not matched to a gene: 7. Germline assignment: CDR1 SGHAT and CDR2 FQNNGV. DNA for the CDR3: TGTGCCAGCAGGCACTGGGGACTAGCGGGGACCTACGAGCAGTACTTC. Translation: CASRHWGLAGTYEQYF.

The rearrangement uses TRBV4-3 and TRBJ2-7, with D possibly matching TRBD2 (6 bases). V was trimmed by 0 bases and J by 0 bases, leaving 15 bases between them. The CDR3 spans 17 residues. CDR1 is LGHNA and CDR2 is YSLEER in the germline V gene. Here the CDR3 reads CASSQDLGGVSSYEQYF. The DNA for the CDR3 is TGCGCCAGCAGCCAAGACCTAGGCGGGGTTAGCTCCTACGAGCAGTACTTC.

The rearrangement links TRBV9 to TRBJ2-7, with D possibly being TRBD2 (5 bases). This CDR3 region has 14 residues. From germline, CDR1 is SGDLS and CDR2 YYNGEE. V was clipped by 3 bases and J by 2 bases, with 12 bases between them. CDR3 region: CASSAGSTPYEQYF. CDR3 DNA sequence: TGTGCCAGCAGCGCTGGGAGTACTCCCTACGAGCAGTACTTC.

The genes are TRBV27 and TRBJ1-5; a possible D gene is TRBD1 (6 bases). V lost 1 base and J 2 bases, leaving 12 bases between the germline ends. CDR1 and CDR2 from the germline V gene are MNHEY and SMNVEV (reference sequence). This CDR3 contains 16 residues. The CDR3 DNA is TGTGCCAGCAGTTTATATATTTCAGGGGGCAATCAGCCCCAGCATTTT. Translated: CASSLYISGGNQPQHF.

The V call is TRBV27, the J call TRBJ2-1; D may be TRBD2 (5 bases). This CDR3 has 12 residues. Looked up from germline, CDR1 is MNHEY and CDR2 is SMNVEV (reference sequence). Deletions cut 6 bases from V and 4 bases from J, with 7 bases between. This chain's CDR3 is CASRDSYNEQFF. DNA of the CDR3: TGTGCCAGCAGGGACTCATACAATGAGCAGTTCTTC.

The genes are TRBV7-6 and TRBJ1-1; possible D gene TRBD1, 5 bases. V lost 5 bases, J lost 1 base, and 14 bases lay in between. This CDR3 region has 15 residues. Per germline, CDR1 SGHVS and CDR2 FNYEAQ. This CDR3 is CASSPLTGANTEAFF. The DNA of the CDR3 is TGTGCCAGCAGCCCTTTAACAGGAGCGAACACTGAAGCTTTCTTT.

The chain couples TRBV6-6 to TRBJ2-2; D uncertain. Germline CDR1 and CDR2: MNHNY and SVGAGI (reference sequence). The V gene lost 8 bases and the J gene lost 4 bases, with 5 bases spanning the gap. There are 11 residues in the CDR3. CDR3 DNA: TGTGCCAGCTCTCTCACCGGGGAGCTGTTTTTT. Translated: CASSLTGELFF.

Only a few counts were recorded for this clone. In nucleotides, the CDR3 is TGTGCCTGGAGTGTTGACAGGACCCAGTACTTC. Amino acids: CAWSVDRTQYF. The rearrangement links TRBV30 to TRBJ2-5, with D possibly matching TRBD1 (5 bases). V dropped 0 bases and J dropped 7 bases, with 6 bases sitting between them. Germline V gives CDR1 GTSNPN, CDR2 SVGIG (reference sequence). The CDR3 is made up of 11 amino acids.

This chain links TRBV9 with TRBJ2-1; TRBD1 is a possible D gene (6 bases). CDR1 is SGDLS, CDR2 YYNGEE, per germline. The CDR3 has 16 amino acids. V was pared by 4 bases and J by 5 bases, with 19 bases between. The CDR3 DNA is TGTGCCAGCAGCACACGAACCGGGACAAATAACAATGAGCAGTTCTTC. This sequence encodes CASSTRTGTNNNEQFF.